Included here is one T cell receptor beta chain sequence, with context. Its recognized antigen is unknown. No quality values exist for individual bases; no much larger clone is one base distant. This sample was taken from a study of brain T cells in children with intractable seizures listed by TCRdb under 2021. Concerning the study at large: A NanoString immunology panel was first used to screen resected brain tissue from roughly 53 pediatric epilepsy surgery cases for immune gene transcripts. Of the roughly twelve selected surgery cases, pre-surgery blood was also sequenced for eight, so four had brain tissue only. Findings and caveats that apply to the study as a whole: The patients' HCMV serostatus was not known, and viral specificity was inferred solely from CDR3 sequence similarity. Because sequencing depth was different between pre-surgery and post-surgery blood, clones absent from the pre-surgery sample may reflect undersampling.

CDR1 and CDR2 are read off the germline V gene as SGHRS and YFSETQ. The CDR3, from cysteine to phenylalanine, totals 14 residues. Just CDR3 DNA is preserved here, 42 bases in frame from base 1. V is clipped by 1 base and J by 1 base, and the sequence between their germline boundaries is 9 bases long. The immunoSEQ assay was applied to genomic DNA to generate the TCR beta chain sequences. The authors' analysis ran thus. Any CDR3 sequence that did not begin with the conserved framework cysteine at position 104 was removed by hand. To get clonality, the normalized Shannon's Diversity Index was subtracted from one, giving values from 0 (maximal diversity) to 1 (oligoclonal). Chi-squared comparison-of-proportions tests assessed whether the same CDR3 differed in frequency between samples, such as brain versus blood. Public clonotypes were identified through searches of immuneACCESS, and similarity to known antiviral clonotypes was evaluated with the VDJdb browser. Entries here come from immuneACCESS through TCRdb and include only in-frame sequences with V and J called. Some clones fail to appear in such tables; in the studies checked, an unresolved V gene covers under half of the shortfall, and the cause of the remainder is unknown. V and J calls and clone size follow that table, whereas D and trimming were derived from the DNA. The table for this sample lists about 340,000 clones; approximately 93% of them were counted only once. The top ten clonotypes cover approximately 5% of the sample.

What the time point label conveys for this sample: blood from clinic visit 5 months post-surgery; TSC patient then seizure free. Surgery cases with the highest brain T cell transcript signatures were selected for TCR beta chain sequencing of brain tissue and, where available, blood. Before surgery, the patients had been given at least one anti-epileptic drug. The TCR-sequenced patients were children whose drug-resistant epilepsy was caused by tuberous sclerosis complex, focal cortical dysplasia, Rasmussen encephalitis or hemimegalencephaly. The Monarch genomic DNA purification kit was used to extract bulk genomic DNA from unsorted brain tissue and from whole blood.

This sequence originates from a boy under two years old with tuberous sclerosis and intractable seizures. Sequenced material: peripheral blood, taken around 5 months after surgery. The rearrangement combines TRBV5-1 with TRBJ2-7; no D gene call is confident. The sequence in DNA is TGCGCCAGCAGCTTGAGCGTGGATTCCTACGAGCAGTACTTC. Its protein product is CASSLSVDSYEQYF. Here the CDR3 is joined to the reference TRBV5-1 and TRBJ2-7 genes, and the full variable domain is: KAGVTQTPRYLIKTRGQQVTLSCSPISGHRSVSWYQQTPGQGLQFLFEYFSETQRNKGNFPGRFSGRQFSNSRSEMNVSTLELGDSALYLCASSLSVDSYEQYFGPGTRLTVT.